This TCR beta chain was recovered during a study of tumor-infiltrating lymphocytes in oesophageal squamous cell carcinoma (dated by TCRdb to between 2015 and 2016). The library was generated by PCR. TCRdb shows the sequencer as Illumina HiSeq 2000. TCRdb trimmed the raw reads at Q25, called clones with MiXCR and kept productive beta chains. Each record represents a unique CDR3 protein, reported with the most common genes and DNA among its rows. This sample comprises roughly 20,000 distinct CDR3 sequences, approximately 46% of them detected only once. Of the sample, 23% is held by the ten largest clones. The germline V gene specifies SGHDT as CDR1 and YYEEEE as CDR2. The germline V and J ends show losses of 2 bases and 3 bases respectively, and no gene match explains 6 bases of the junction. The CDR3 sequence holds 15 residues, the cysteine and phenylalanine included. The CDR3 DNA has 45 bases and is translated from base 1.

The table lists this clonotype with a few counts. Its target antigen remains unknown. It has no much larger one-base neighbor in the sample; base qualities were not kept. The V gene is TRBV5-6 and the J gene is TRBJ2-5, with 8 bases matching TRBD1. The sample taken for sequencing was esophageal tumor tissue. The source of this sequence is a male donor with esophageal squamous cell carcinoma. The CDR3 reads CASSLRDRWKETQYF. Here is the DNA: TGTGCCAGCAGCTTACGGGACAGGTGGAAAGAGACCCAGTACTTC. Joined to the reference TRBV5-6 and TRBJ2-5 proteins, this CDR3 gives the full variable domain: DAGVTQSPTHLIKTRGQQVTLRCSPKSGHDTVSWYQQALGQGPQFIFQYYEEEERQRGNFPDRFSGHQFPNYSSELNVNALLLGDSALYLCASSLRDRWKETQYFGPGTRLLVL.